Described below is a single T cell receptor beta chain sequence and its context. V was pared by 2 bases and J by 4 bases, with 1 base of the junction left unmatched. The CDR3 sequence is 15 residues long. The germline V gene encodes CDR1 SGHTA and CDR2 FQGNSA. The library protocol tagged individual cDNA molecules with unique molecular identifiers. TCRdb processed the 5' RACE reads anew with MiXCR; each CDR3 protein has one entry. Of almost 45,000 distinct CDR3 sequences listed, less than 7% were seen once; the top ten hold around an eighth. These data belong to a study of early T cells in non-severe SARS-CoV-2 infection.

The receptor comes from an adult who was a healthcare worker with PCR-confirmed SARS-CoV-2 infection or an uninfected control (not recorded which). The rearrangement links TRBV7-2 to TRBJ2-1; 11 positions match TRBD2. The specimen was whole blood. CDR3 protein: CASSLIAGGYNEQFF. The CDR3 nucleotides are TGTGCCAGCAGCTTAATAGCGGGGGGGTACAATGAGCAGTTCTTC. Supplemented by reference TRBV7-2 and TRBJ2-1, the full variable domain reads GAGVSQSPSNKVTEKGKDVELRCDPISGHTALYWYRQSLGQGLEFLIYFQGNSAPDKSGLPSDRFSAERTGGSVSTLTIQRTQQEDSAVYLCASSLIAGGYNEQFFGPGTRLTVL.